These 2 T cell receptor beta chains share one sample of origin, sequenced in a study of blood T cell repertoires in COVID-19. Generated by immunoSEQ multiplex PCR, the TCRdb table keeps only in-frame clones and is missing some. Here the sample spans 300,000 to 400,000 clones, around 91% being singletons. Sequencing was carried out using peripheral blood. These receptors were collected from a woman between 18 and 30 years old who had recovered from COVID-19.

Remarks on this clone: Since the CDR3 does not end with the conserved phenylalanine or tryptophan, this likely comes from a read error. Because the CDR3's place on the DNA is in doubt, the DNA is left out and the CDR3 is given as listed by TCRdb. The V call is TRBV21-1, the J call TRBJ2-7; TRBD2 is the table's D call, not checked against the DNA. TRBV21-1 is given as a pseudogene. The CDR3 is 11 residues long, counting both termini. The CDR3 loop reads CASSNPTSDPI.

The chain links TRBV18 to TRBJ2-3; 11 bases are a match to TRBD2. The V gene's germline CDR1 is KGHSH and CDR2 LQKENI. The V segment lost 6 bases and the J segment 4 bases; nucleotides outside the gene matches: 9. This CDR3 has 16 residues. Here the CDR3 reads CASSLLAGGPADTQYF. The CDR3 coding sequence is TGTGCCAGCTCCTTGTTAGCGGGAGGGCCGGCAGATACGCAGTATTTT.